Below, 32 T cell receptor beta chains from the same sample are listed, as sequenced in a study of PD-L1 blockade in urothelial cancer. Assay: immunoSEQ multiplex PCR; the TCRdb copy retains only in-frame clones and omits some. The sample consists of more than 60,000 clones, about nine tenths of them appearing once. The time point: peripheral blood 6 weeks after treatment start. The sample was PBMCs, taken around atezolizumab (anti-PD-L1) treatment. The receptors were sampled from a man in his 60s with urothelial cancer.

The V gene is TRBV7-3, the J gene TRBJ2-2; the match to TRBD2 covers 10 bases. The trim removed 4 bases at V and 6 bases at J, leaving 5 bases unmatched. The germline gives CDR1 SGHTA, CDR2 FQGTGA. The CDR3 covers 15 residues. The CDR3 coding sequence is TGTGCCAGCAGCTACCATAGCGGGGGGTCCGGGGAGCTGTTTTTT. Protein: CASSYHSGGSGELFF.

The genes are TRBV4-2 and TRBJ2-5; 13 positions agree with TRBD2. CDR1 and CDR2 (germline): LGHNA, YNFKEQ. This CDR3 comprises 19 residues. The trim removed 1 base at V and 4 bases at J, leaving 12 bases unmatched. CDR3 sequence reads: CASSQVTSGGWLLGETQYF. In DNA form, the CDR3 reads TGTGCCAGCAGCCAAGTGACTAGCGGGGGGTGGCTGTTGGGAGAGACCCAGTACTTC.

The V call is TRBV6-1, the J call TRBJ1-5; 7 bases align to TRBD1. The CDR3 totals 14 residues. CDR1 and CDR2 from the germline V gene are MNHNS and SASEGT. V lost 8 bases and J lost 2; bases outside the gene matches: 6. The CDR3 coding sequence is TGTGCCAGCTTTATAGGGACAGGCAATCAGCCCCAGCATTTT. The encoded protein is CASFIGTGNQPQHF.

The gene calls are TRBV19 and TRBJ2-2; D possibly corresponds to TRBD1 (6 bases). With 2 bases removed from V and 3 bases from J, the gap between germline ends came to 19 bases. The CDR3 sequence is 18 residues long. Per germline, CDR1 LNHDA and CDR2 SQIVND (reference sequence). The CDR3, as DNA: TGTGCCAGTAGTATACAAGGGACCGGGACATCCTACACCGGGGAGCTGTTTTTT. Amino acid sequence: CASSIQGTGTSYTGELFF.

The chain is built from TRBV11-2 and TRBJ2-1, with TRBD2 matching 13 bases. Losses at the gene ends were 0 bases for V and 14 bases for J; bases not matched to a gene: 4. The CDR3 loop spans 14 amino acids. CDR1 is SGHAT, CDR2 FQNNGV, per germline. The CDR3 region is CASSLETSGRAKFF. The CDR3 DNA reads TGTGCCAGCAGCTTAGAAACTAGCGGGAGGGCCAAGTTCTTC.

The chain couples TRBV2 to TRBJ1-2; D may be TRBD1 (6 bases). This CDR3 has 16 residues. Germline values: CDR1 SNHLY, CDR2 FYNNEI. Trimming cost V 4 bases and J 0 bases, with 15 bases left between them. DNA of the CDR3: TGTGCCAGCAGTGGATATGGACGACAGGCTAACTATGGCTACACCTTC. As protein: CASSGYGRQANYGYTF.

V gene TRBV7-9 combines with J gene TRBJ2-5; 9 nucleotides line up with TRBD2. Trimming at V came to 2 bases and at J to 6 bases, leaving 7 bases not matched to a gene. The CDR3 contains 15 residues. From germline, CDR1 is SEHNR and CDR2 FQNEAQ (reference sequence). CDR3 residues: CASSLTAGGVKTQYF. CDR3 DNA sequence: TGTGCCAGCAGCTTAACGGCGGGGGGGGTTAAGACCCAGTACTTC.

The rearrangement uses TRBV5-4 and TRBJ1-2; possible D gene TRBD1, 5 bases. V was shortened by 7 bases and J by 4 bases, with 23 bases between the two germline ends. The CDR3 contains 16 residues. Germline V CDR1 and CDR2: SGHNT, YYREEE (reference sequence). CDR3 region: CASGGAGRMGSYGYTF. The CDR3 DNA reads TGTGCCAGCGGCGGGGCAGGGAGGATGGGATCCTATGGCTACACCTTC.

The chain has TRBV27 and TRBJ2-2; unclear D gene. V shed 6 bases and J shed 4 bases, with 12 bases lying between them. Germline CDR1 reads MNHEY; CDR2 reads SMNVEV (reference sequence). This CDR3 comprises 14 residues. CDR3 nucleotide sequence: TGTGCCAGCAGCTCCGAGACGGGCACCGGGGAGCTGTTTTTT. Protein product: CASSSETGTGELFF.

This clone was seen a single time. The chain recombines TRBV7-9 with TRBJ1-4; D uncertain. Germline CDR1 reads SEHNR; CDR2 reads FQNEAQ (reference sequence). V lost 1 base and J lost 7, with 7 bases in between. This CDR3 region has 13 residues. The CDR3 spells CASSLVEVEKLFF. As DNA, the CDR3 is TGTGCCAGCAGCTTAGTCGAGGTTGAAAAACTGTTTTTT.

In its sample, this clone was seen a few times. This rearrangement joins TRBV6-4 to TRBJ1-5; 9 positions agree with TRBD1. V gave up 6 bases and J gave up 3 bases; unmatched junction bases: 9. CDR1 is MRHNA, CDR2 SNTAGT, per germline. CDR3 length: 16 amino acids. CDR3 coding DNA: TGTGCCAGCAGACGCTCCCGGGACAGGGACAATCAGCCCCAGCATTTT. It translates to CASRRSRDRDNQPQHF.

The rearrangement joins TRBV7-2 to TRBJ2-6, with D possibly being TRBD2 (5 bases). The ends were cut back, 4 bases at V and 1 base at J, with 8 bases in the middle. Germline lookup yields CDR1 SGHTA and CDR2 FQGNSA. The CDR3 runs to 15 residues. For the CDR3, the DNA is TGTGCCAGCAGCTGGACGGGATCTGGGGCCAACGTCCTGACTTTC. This gives the protein CASSWTGSGANVLTF. Filled out from reference TRBV7-2 and TRBJ2-6, the complete variable domain reads GAGVSQSPSNKVTEKGKDVELRCDPISGHTALYWYRQSLGQGLEFLIYFQGNSAPDKSGLPSDRFSAERTGGSVSTLTIQRTQQEDSAVYLCASSWTGSGANVLTFGAGSRLTVL.

The chain has TRBV11-1 and TRBJ2-4; the match to TRBD1 covers 8 bases. Germline lookup yields CDR1 SGHAT and CDR2 FQDESV (reference sequence). The trim removed 5 bases at V and 4 bases at J, leaving 4 bases unmatched. The CDR3 has 14 amino acids. The CDR3 sequence: CASSPRDRKNIQYF. The CDR3 DNA follows: TGTGCCAGCAGCCCGCGGGACAGGAAAAACATTCAGTACTTC.

For the CDR3, the DNA is TGTGCCAGCTCACCAAGCGGGTTATATGGCTACACCTTC. It specifies CASSPSGLYGYTF. This chain joins TRBV18 and TRBJ1-2; no definite D call. V lost 2 bases, J lost 5 bases, and 9 bases lay in between. CDR3 length equals 13 residues. Germline V gene sequence: CDR1 KGHSH, CDR2 LQKENI.

The gene calls are TRBV5-1 and TRBJ2-5; TRBD1 is a possible D gene (8 bases). Germline values: CDR1 SGHRS, CDR2 YFSETQ. V lost 0 bases, J lost 4 bases, and 13 bases lay in between. The CDR3 has 15 residues. The CDR3 sequence is CASSLDRGGRETQYF. As DNA, the CDR3 is TGCGCCAGCAGCTTGGACAGGGGGGGACGAGAGACCCAGTACTTC.

V gene TRBV6-5 combines with J gene TRBJ1-1; D is uncertain. There are 12 residues in the CDR3. The germline V gene encodes CDR1 MNHEY and CDR2 SVGAGI. Trimming stripped 6 bases from V and 0 bases from J, with 5 bases between. The CDR3: CASRTLNTEAFF. The DNA of the CDR3 is TGTGCCAGCAGAACACTGAACACTGAAGCTTTCTTT.

This sequence joins TRBV7-2 and TRBJ2-4, with 7 bases aligning to TRBD1. Germline V CDR1 and CDR2: SGHTA, FQGNSA. This CDR3 has 14 residues. V dropped 1 base and J dropped 9; count of bases not matched to a gene: 6. The CDR3 spells CASSLGRQGVIQYF. CDR3 coding DNA: TGTGCCAGCAGCTTAGGGAGACAGGGAGTCATTCAGTACTTC.

This chain joins TRBV5-4 and TRBJ2-7; 10 bases match TRBD2. Germline CDR1 and CDR2: SGHNT and YYREEE (reference sequence). V trimming: 1 base; J trimming: 5 bases; junction bases outside the gene matches: 6. The CDR3 has 15 residues. This chain's CDR3 is CASSLRLAGVDEQYF. The CDR3 nucleotides read TGTGCCAGCAGCTTGAGGCTAGCGGGAGTCGACGAGCAGTACTTC.

The J gene is TRBJ1-1, the V gene TRBV6-5; possible D gene TRBD1, 5 bases. From germline, CDR1 is MNHEY and CDR2 SVGAGI. V was shortened by 5 bases and J by 1 base, with 8 bases between the two germline ends. The CDR3 has 13 residues. CDR3 in amino acids: CASSKGENTEAFF. In DNA form, the CDR3 reads TGTGCCAGCAGTAAAGGGGAGAACACTGAAGCTTTCTTT.

The genes are TRBV27 and TRBJ2-7; D perhaps matches TRBD1 (5 bases). Between the trimmed V and J ends, which lost 6 bases and 3 bases, there was a span of 12 bases. Germline assignment: CDR1 MNHEY and CDR2 SMNVEV (reference sequence). CDR3 length: 13 amino acids. CDR3 DNA sequence: TGTGCCAGCAGCCCGAGGACAAACTACGAGCAGTACTTC. Translation: CASSPRTNYEQYF.

V and J are TRBV29-1 and TRBJ1-1, with D maybe TRBD1 (6 bases). V was trimmed by 5 bases and J by 5 bases, leaving 9 bases between them. The germline gives CDR1 SQVTM, CDR2 ANQGSEA. This CDR3 has 11 residues. CDR3 sequence reads: CSVRQGTEAFF. The CDR3 nucleotides read TGCAGCGTTAGGCAGGGGACTGAAGCTTTCTTT.

The chain has TRBV19 and TRBJ2-7, with 9 nucleotides matching TRBD2. Losses at the gene ends were 7 bases for V and 3 bases for J; bases not matched to a gene: 13. Germline V gene sequence: CDR1 LNHDA, CDR2 SQIVND (reference sequence). This CDR3 has 16 amino acids. The CDR3 coding sequence is TGTGCCAGTAAACCTAGCCCCGGGACTAGCAGCTACGAGCAGTACTTC. This translates into CASKPSPGTSSYEQYF.

This clone was detected once. J is TRBJ2-4 and V is TRBV10-2; 16 bases are shared with TRBD2. CDR1 is WSHSY, CDR2 SAAADI, per germline. The CDR3 has 20 amino acids. With 7 bases clipped from V and 1 base from J, the junction kept 13 bases outside the gene matches. DNA for the CDR3: TGCGCCAGCATCGGAGAGGGACTAGCGGGGGGGTTATCGGCCAAAAACATTCAGTACTTC. This encodes CASIGEGLAGGLSAKNIQYF.

The V call is TRBV28, the J call TRBJ2-1; 10 nucleotides line up with TRBD1. The CDR3 has 16 amino acids. Germline V lookup: CDR1 MDHEN, CDR2 SYDVKM. V was pared by 6 bases and J by 7 bases, with 12 bases of the junction left unmatched. The CDR3 spells CASSTSLGTGVNEQFF. In DNA form, the CDR3 reads TGTGCCAGCAGCACCTCTTTGGGGACAGGGGTTAATGAGCAGTTCTTC.

This chain links TRBV11-3 with TRBJ1-6; D may be TRBD1 (6 bases). This CDR3 region has 18 residues. Germline CDR1 is SGHNT and CDR2 is YENEEA. V gave up 1 base and J gave up 0 bases, with 13 bases separating them. The CDR3 bases are TGTGCCAGCAGCTTAGGGGGGCTGGGGTCCTCCTATAATTCACCCCTCCACTTT. It specifies CASSLGGLGSSYNSPLHF. The full variable domain, its missing parts supplied by reference TRBV11-3 and TRBJ1-6, is EAGVVQSPRYKIIEKKQPVAFWCNPISGHNTLYWYLQNLGQGPELLIRYENEEAVDDSQLPKDRFSAERLKGVDSTLKIQPAELGDSAVYLCASSLGGLGSSYNSPLHFGNGTRLTVT.

V is TRBV7-2 and J is TRBJ2-3, with TRBD2 as a possible D gene (5 bases). The CDR3 is 14 amino acids. V was pared by 5 bases and J by 7 bases, with 16 bases between. The germline V gene has CDR1 SGHTA and CDR2 FQGNSA. The CDR3, as DNA: TGTGCCAGCAGCCCGACTATGGACCGTTATACGCAGTATTTT. Encoded protein: CASSPTMDRYTQYF.

This clone was seen a few times. This chain connects TRBV18 to TRBJ1-3; weak D call: TRBD1 (5 bases). Between the trimmed V and J ends, which lost 5 bases and 0 bases, there was a span of 14 bases. This CDR3 contains 16 residues. CDR1 and CDR2 (germline): KGHSH, LQKENI. The CDR3 spells CASSSTPGLSGNTIYF. DNA of the CDR3: TGTGCCAGCTCATCAACACCGGGACTCTCTGGAAACACCATATATTTT.

The chain has TRBV28 and TRBJ1-2; TRBD1 might be the D (6 bases). The ends were cut back, 6 bases at V and 4 bases at J, with 18 bases in the middle. The germline gives CDR1 MDHEN, CDR2 SYDVKM. This CDR3 contains 15 residues. As DNA, the CDR3 is TGTGCCAGCAGCCTGACAGGCAAAACCACCTATGGCTACACCTTC. This gives the protein CASSLTGKTTYGYTF.

The chain has TRBV5-1 and TRBJ2-7, with D perhaps TRBD1 (6 bases). This CDR3 region has 16 residues. Germline CDR1 SGHRS, CDR2 YFSETQ. Trimming stripped 2 bases from V and 4 bases from J, with 19 bases between. The CDR3 loop is CASSLGSPGEWYEQYF. The CDR3 DNA reads as TGCGCCAGCAGCTTAGGGTCCCCAGGGGAGTGGTACGAGCAGTACTTC.

Only one count was recorded for this clone. The J gene is TRBJ1-4, the V gene TRBV2; weak D call: TRBD1 (5 bases). Germline V gene lookup returns CDR1 SNHLY and CDR2 FYNNEI. Trimming removed 1 base at V and 8 bases at J, with 11 bases between. The CDR3 has 14 residues. CDR3 nucleotides: TGTGCCAGCAGTGAAGAGGGGCGCGACGAAAAACTGTTTTTT. This encodes CASSEEGRDEKLFF.

The rearrangement links TRBV18 to TRBJ2-7; D not resolved. V gave up 6 bases and J gave up 0 bases, with 15 bases separating them. There are 15 residues in the CDR3. CDR1 is KGHSH, CDR2 LQKENI, per germline. The CDR3 loop reads CASSPASSFSYEQYF. The CDR3 DNA is TGTGCCAGCTCGCCCGCTAGTTCCTTCTCCTACGAGCAGTACTTC. Supplemented by reference TRBV18 and TRBJ2-7, the full variable domain reads NAGVMQNPRHLVRRRGQEARLRCSPMKGHSHVYWYRQLPEEGLKFMVYLQKENIIDESGMPKERFSAEFPKEGPSILRIQQVVRGDSAAYFCASSPASSFSYEQYFGPGTRLTVT.

The chain recombines TRBV6-6 with TRBJ2-7; D is undetermined. The CDR3 totals 11 residues. The germline V and J ends were trimmed by 1 base and 5 bases, with 3 bases remaining between them. The germline CDR1 and CDR2 sequences are MNHNY and SVGAGI (reference sequence). CDR3 in amino acids: CASSYLNEQYF. The CDR3 DNA sequence: TGTGCCAGCAGTTACTTAAACGAGCAGTACTTC.